Presented here are 9 T cell receptor beta chains from one specimen sequenced in a study of CD8 T cells in Susac syndrome. When the RNA was reverse transcribed, random hexamers were used with an input of 0.5 to 1 ug. In TCRdb, the immunoSEQ multiplex PCR reads were re-called with MiXCR into one record per CDR3 protein. The table has approximately 150,000 distinct CDR3 sequences, roughly 92% seen once; the top ten hold around 0.09%. Material for sequencing was CD4+ T cells from PBMCs. The receptor set was obtained from a human donor with multiple sclerosis.

Only one count was recorded for this clonotype. The conserved final phenylalanine or tryptophan is absent from the CDR3, which likely points to a read error. The chain is built from TRBV6-6 and TRBJ2-7, with a weak D call TRBD2 (7 bases). The CDR3 totals 15 residues. Trimming cost V 8 bases and J 6 bases, with 23 bases left between them. Looked up from germline, CDR1 is MNHNY and CDR2 is SVGAGI (reference sequence). CDR3 in amino acids: CASSFGGGPLGEQYS. CDR3 DNA sequence: TGTGCCAGCTCCTTTGGGGGGGGCCCGTTGGGCGAGCAGTACTCC.

Here the CDR3 DNA reads TGTGCCAGCAGCCCCGTCCGGGCTAGCGGGAACACCGGGGAGCTGTTTTTT. Encoded protein: CASSPVRASGNTGELFF. The chain has TRBV11-2 and TRBJ2-2, with 7 bases that match TRBD2. Germline CDR1 is SGHAT and CDR2 is FQNNGV. Unmatched junction bases numbered 10, after V lost 5 bases and J lost 1 base. CDR3 length equals 17 residues.

The chain carries TRBV2 and TRBJ1-2, with TRBD1 matching 8 bases. Trimming cost V 6 bases and J 3 bases; bases outside gene matches: 12. This CDR3 comprises 16 residues. CDR1 is SNHLY, CDR2 FYNNEI, per germline. The CDR3 DNA reads as TGTGCCAGCAGAGTGTCCCCTTCAGGGGGCTACTATGGCTACACCTTC. Its protein is CASRVSPSGGYYGYTF.

This clonotype was seen a single time. The J gene is TRBJ1-2, the V gene TRBV30, with a tentative D call TRBD1 (5 bases). The ends were cut back, 7 bases at V and 1 base at J, with 13 bases in the middle. From germline, CDR1 is GTSNPN and CDR2 SVGIG (reference sequence). The CDR3 contains 13 residues. The CDR3 nucleotides are TGTGCCTCCGGGACGGCCGTTAACTATGGCTACACCTTC. Its translation: CASGTAVNYGYTF.

The chain is built from TRBV6-6 and TRBJ2-1; 11 bases map to TRBD2. The CDR3 has 15 residues. Trimming at V came to 6 bases and at J to 5 bases, leaving 6 bases not matched to a gene. Germline CDR1 and CDR2: MNHNY and SVGAGI (reference sequence). For the CDR3, the DNA is TGTGCCAGCAGATCCGGGACTAGCGGCCACAATGAGCAGTTCTTC. Protein product: CASRSGTSGHNEQFF.

Written as DNA, the CDR3 is TGTGCCAGCTCACCACTAGCGCACCACTACGAGCAGTACTTC. Amino acids: CASSPLAHHYEQYF. This chain connects TRBV18 to TRBJ2-7; possible D gene TRBD2, 5 bases. V dropped 1 base and J dropped 3 bases, with 10 bases sitting between them. The CDR3 has 14 amino acids. The V gene's germline CDR1 is KGHSH and CDR2 LQKENI.

The DNA for the CDR3 is TGCAGCGTTCGGCGGGACTCCCCCCACGAGCAGTACTTC. This translates into CSVRRDSPHEQYF. The chain employs TRBV29-1 and TRBJ2-7; TRBD2 might be the D (6 bases). V gave up 5 bases and J gave up 5 bases, with 16 bases separating them. CDR1 is SQVTM and CDR2 is ANQGSEA in the germline V gene. The CDR3 is 13 amino acids.

The V call is TRBV12-3 or TRBV12-4, the J call TRBJ1-2; D gene ambiguous. Between the trimmed V and J ends, which lost 4 bases and 4 bases, there was a span of 10 bases. The CDR3 spans 13 residues. This CDR3 reads CASSSGGVYGYTF. The CDR3 DNA follows: TGTGCCAGCAGTTCGGGCGGAGTCTATGGCTACACCTTC.

This rearrangement joins TRBV3-1 to TRBJ2-1; no clear D. The germline V gene encodes CDR1 LGHDT and CDR2 YNNKEL (reference sequence). Trimming took 5 bases from V and 2 from J, leaving 10 bases between them. This CDR3 spans 14 amino acids. CDR3 region: CASSTSLTYNEQFF. As DNA, the CDR3 is TGTGCCAGCAGCACATCCCTAACCTACAATGAGCAGTTCTTC.